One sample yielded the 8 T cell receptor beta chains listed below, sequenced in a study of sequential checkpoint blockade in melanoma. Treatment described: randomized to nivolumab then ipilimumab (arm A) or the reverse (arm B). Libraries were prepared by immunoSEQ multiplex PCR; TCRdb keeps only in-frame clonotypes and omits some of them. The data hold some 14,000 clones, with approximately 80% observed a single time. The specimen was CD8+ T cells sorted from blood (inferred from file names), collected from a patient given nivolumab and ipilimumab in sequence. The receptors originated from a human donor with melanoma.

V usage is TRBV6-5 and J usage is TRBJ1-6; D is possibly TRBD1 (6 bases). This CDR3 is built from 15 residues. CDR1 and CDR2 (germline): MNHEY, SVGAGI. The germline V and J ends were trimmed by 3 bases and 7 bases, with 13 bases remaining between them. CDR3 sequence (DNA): TGTGCCAGCAGTTATGCAGGGGCTCAAAATTCACCCCTCCACTTT. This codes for CASSYAGAQNSPLHF.

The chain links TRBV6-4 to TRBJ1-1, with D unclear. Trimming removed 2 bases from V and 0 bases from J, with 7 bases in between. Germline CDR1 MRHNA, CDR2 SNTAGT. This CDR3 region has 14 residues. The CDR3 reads CASSDGELNTEAFF. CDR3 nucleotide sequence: TGTGCCAGCAGTGACGGGGAGCTGAACACTGAAGCTTTCTTT.

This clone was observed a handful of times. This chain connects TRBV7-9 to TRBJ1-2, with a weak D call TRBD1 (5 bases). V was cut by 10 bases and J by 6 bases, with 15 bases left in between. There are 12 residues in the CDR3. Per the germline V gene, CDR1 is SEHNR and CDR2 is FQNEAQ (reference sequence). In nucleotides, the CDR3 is TGTGCCATCTCGGGACTGATAAATGGCTACACCTTC. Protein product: CAISGLINGYTF.

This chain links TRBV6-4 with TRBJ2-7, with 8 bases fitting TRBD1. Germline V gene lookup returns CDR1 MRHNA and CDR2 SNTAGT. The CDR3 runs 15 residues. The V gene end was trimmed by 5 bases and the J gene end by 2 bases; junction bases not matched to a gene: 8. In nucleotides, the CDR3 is TGTGCCAGCAGTCAAGACGGGACAGGACCCTACGAGCAGTACTTC. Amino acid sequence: CASSQDGTGPYEQYF.

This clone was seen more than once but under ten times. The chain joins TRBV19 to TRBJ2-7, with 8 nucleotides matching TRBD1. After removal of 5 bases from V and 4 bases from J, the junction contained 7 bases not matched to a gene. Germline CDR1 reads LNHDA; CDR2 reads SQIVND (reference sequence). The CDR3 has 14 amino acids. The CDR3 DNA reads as TGTGCCAGTAGTTCCGGGACAGGACGTTACGAGCAGTACTTC. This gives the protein CASSSGTGRYEQYF.

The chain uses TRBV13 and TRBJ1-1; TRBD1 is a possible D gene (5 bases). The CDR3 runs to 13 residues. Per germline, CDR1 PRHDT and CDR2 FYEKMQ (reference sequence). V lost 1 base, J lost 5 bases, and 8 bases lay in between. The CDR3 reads CASSLAGETEAFF. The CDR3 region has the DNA TGTGCCAGCAGCTTAGCGGGGGAGACTGAAGCTTTCTTT.

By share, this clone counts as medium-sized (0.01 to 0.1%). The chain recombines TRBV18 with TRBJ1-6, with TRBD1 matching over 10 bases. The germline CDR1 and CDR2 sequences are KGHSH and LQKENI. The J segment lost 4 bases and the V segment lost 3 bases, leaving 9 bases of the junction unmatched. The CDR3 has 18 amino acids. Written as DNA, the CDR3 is TGTGCCAGCTCACCGGCACCGGGACAGGGGACTTATAATTCACCCCTCCACTTT. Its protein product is CASSPAPGQGTYNSPLHF.

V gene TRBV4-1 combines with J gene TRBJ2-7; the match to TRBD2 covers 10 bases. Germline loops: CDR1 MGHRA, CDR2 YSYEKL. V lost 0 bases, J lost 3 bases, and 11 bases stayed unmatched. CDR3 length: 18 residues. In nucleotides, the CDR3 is TGCGCCAGCAGCCAAGATTCCCTTGCTAGCGGGAGACTCTACGAGCAGTACTTC. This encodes CASSQDSLASGRLYEQYF.